This T cell receptor (beta chain) was sequenced during a study of blood T cell repertoires in COVID-19. Turning to the study itself: Acute-phase and convalescent COVID-19 samples originated in the United States, Italy and Spain. Sources were T cells, B-cell-depleted T cells, or PBMCs; the material itself was cDNA or gDNA.

V was clipped by 2 bases and J by 4 bases; unmatched bases: 7. Germline CDR1 is MGHDK and CDR2 is SYGVNS. The CDR3 totals 16 residues. Original handling: Amplification of reference gene primers was used by the study to estimate nucleated cell counts. The repertoire was sequenced with immunoSEQ multiplex PCR; TCRdb's copy has only in-frame clones and lacks some. V and J calls and clone size are those listed in that table; D and trimming were worked out from the DNA. The sample carries some 300,000 clones, roughly 86% recorded once. Clinical histories supplied by participants themselves formed the basis of cohort assignment.

The clonotype comes from a woman in her thirties who had recovered from COVID-19. The chain couples TRBV25-1 to TRBJ2-5; 10 bases line up with TRBD1. The sample taken for sequencing was PBMCs or T cells enriched from blood (not recorded which). CDR3 protein: CASSEPGQGRGETQYF. CDR3 in DNA: TGTGCCAGCAGTGAACCGGGACAGGGGAGGGGAGAGACCCAGTACTTC.